A selection of T cell receptor beta chains follows, all from one sample in a study of T cell repertoires in cytomegalovirus infection. TCRdb ran MiXCR on the reads and lists one entry per CDR3 protein. The table has just under 500,000 distinct CDR3 sequences, roughly a third seen once. No antigen has been identified for these receptors. The sequenced sample was cultured PBMCs, obtained from culture after CMV antigen stimulation. All receptors come from a human donor in good health (CMV status not recorded). Some clones in this sample may be carry-over from other donors' samples. CDR3s include the opening cysteine and the closing phenylalanine or tryptophan. The order of the fields is J gene, V gene, clone size, D gene, CDR3 protein, CDR3 DNA. D genes are given only for firm matches. For some rows the clone size is stated as once, few or many, or as a class when expanded; others skip it.

j_gene: TRBJ2-7
v_gene: TRBV6-5
abundance: few
d_gene: -
CDR3aa: CASRRGAISYEQYF
CDR3nt: TGTGCCAGTAGGCGAGGGGCCATTTCCTACGAGCAGTACTTC

j_gene: TRBJ2-3
v_gene: TRBV6-1
abundance: many
d_gene: TRBD1
CDR3aa: CASSTPGQGLDTQYF
CDR3nt: TGTGCCAGCAGCACACCGGGACAGGGGTTAGATACGCAGTATTTT

j_gene: TRBJ1-1
v_gene: TRBV29-1
abundance: -
d_gene: -
CDR3aa: CSVDSQLNTEAFF
CDR3nt: TGCAGCGTTGACAGCCAATTGAACACTGAAGCTTTCTTT

j_gene: TRBJ1-3
v_gene: TRBV7-2
abundance: few
d_gene: -
CDR3aa: CASSWRVAGNTIYF
CDR3nt: TGTGCCAGCAGCTGGAGGGTGGCTGGAAACACCATATATTTT

j_gene: TRBJ2-4
v_gene: TRBV6-5
abundance: few
d_gene: TRBD2
CDR3aa: CASSYGGGNIQYF
CDR3nt: TGTGCCAGCAGTTACGGGGGGGGAAACATTCAGTACTTC

j_gene: TRBJ2-5
v_gene: TRBV7-2
abundance: many
d_gene: -
CDR3aa: CASSSEGLSQETQYF
CDR3nt: TGTGCCAGCAGCTCAGAGGGACTCTCGCAAGAGACCCAGTACTTC

j_gene: TRBJ2-1
v_gene: TRBV7-2
abundance: -
d_gene: -
CDR3aa: CASSLVPVYNEQFF
CDR3nt: TGTGCCAGCAGCTTAGTCCCGGTCTACAATGAGCAGTTCTTC

j_gene: TRBJ1-2
v_gene: TRBV13
abundance: -
d_gene: TRBD1
CDR3aa: CASSQTGQGLNYGYTF
CDR3nt: TGTGCCAGCAGCCAGACGGGACAGGGGCTTAACTATGGCTACACCTTC

j_gene: TRBJ2-2
v_gene: TRBV5-1
abundance: few
d_gene: -
CDR3aa: CASSLSGASGELFF
CDR3nt: TGCGCCAGCAGCCTGTCAGGGGCGTCCGGGGAGCTGTTTTTT

j_gene: TRBJ2-1
v_gene: TRBV28
abundance: -
d_gene: TRBD2
CDR3aa: CASTPTSGRRNEQFF
CDR3nt: TGTGCCAGCACCCCGACTAGCGGGAGGAGGAATGAGCAGTTCTTC

j_gene: TRBJ1-6
v_gene: TRBV6-6
abundance: -
d_gene: TRBD1
CDR3aa: CASRGPGQAGNNSPLHF
CDR3nt: TGTGCCAGTCGCGGCCCGGGACAGGCTGGGAATAATTCACCCCTCCACTTT

j_gene: TRBJ2-3
v_gene: TRBV3-1
abundance: -
d_gene: TRBD2
CDR3aa: CASSLGTSGSDTDTQYF
CDR3nt: TGTGCCAGCAGCCTCGGGACTAGCGGGAGCGACACAGATACGCAGTATTTT

j_gene: TRBJ2-5
v_gene: TRBV6-8
abundance: -
d_gene: TRBD1
CDR3aa: CASSIQGAKETQYF
CDR3nt: TGTGCCAGCAGTATCCAGGGGGCGAAAGAGACCCAGTACTTC

j_gene: TRBJ2-3
v_gene: TRBV11-3
abundance: -
d_gene: -
CDR3aa: CASSPLLEDTQYF
CDR3nt: TGTGCCAGCAGCCCACTACTAGAAGATACGCAGTATTTT

j_gene: TRBJ2-1
v_gene: TRBV5-4
abundance: -
d_gene: -
CDR3aa: CASSLTGLRPYNEQFF
CDR3nt: TGTGCCAGCAGCTTGACCGGACTACGCCCCTACAATGAGCAGTTCTTC

j_gene: TRBJ1-3
v_gene: TRBV7-9
abundance: -
d_gene: TRBD1
CDR3aa: CASSRGGLTGNTIYF
CDR3nt: TGTGCCAGCAGCCGAGGGGGCTTGACTGGAAACACCATATATTTT

j_gene: TRBJ1-4
v_gene: TRBV5-6
abundance: few
d_gene: -
CDR3aa: CASSGIHGEKLFF
CDR3nt: TGTGCCAGCAGCGGGATCCATGGGGAAAAACTGTTTTTT

j_gene: TRBJ1-4
v_gene: TRBV3-1
abundance: -
d_gene: TRBD1
CDR3aa: CASSIQGAREKLFF
CDR3nt: TGTGCCAGCAGCATACAGGGGGCCCGAGAAAAACTGTTTTTT

j_gene: TRBJ2-7
v_gene: TRBV5-4
abundance: -
d_gene: -
CDR3aa: CASSSGDFREQYF
CDR3nt: TGTGCCAGCAGCTCGGGAGACTTTAGAGAGCAGTACTTC

j_gene: TRBJ2-3
v_gene: TRBV4-2
abundance: -
d_gene: TRBD2
CDR3aa: CASSQDELAGNTDTQYF
CDR3nt: TGTGCCAGCAGCCAAGATGAACTAGCGGGGAACACAGATACGCAGTATTTT

j_gene: TRBJ2-7
v_gene: TRBV6-6
abundance: -
d_gene: -
CDR3aa: CASSFAGVEQYF
CDR3nt: TGTGCCAGCAGTTTCGCAGGGGTCGAGCAGTACTTC

j_gene: TRBJ1-2
v_gene: TRBV5-1
abundance: few
d_gene: TRBD1
CDR3aa: CASRTGTGLGGYTF
CDR3nt: TGCGCCAGCCGAACGGGGACAGGGCTTGGTGGCTACACCTTC

j_gene: TRBJ2-6
v_gene: TRBV12-3/TRBV12-4
abundance: -
d_gene: TRBD2
CDR3aa: CASSFGRAGANVLTF
CDR3nt: TGTGCCAGCAGTTTCGGGAGGGCGGGGGCCAACGTCCTGACTTTC

j_gene: TRBJ2-1
v_gene: TRBV4-1
abundance: -
d_gene: -
CDR3aa: CASSQDPPASRSYNEQFF
CDR3nt: TGCGCCAGCAGCCAAGATCCCCCAGCTAGTAGGTCGTACAATGAGCAGTTCTTC

j_gene: TRBJ1-2
v_gene: TRBV6-1
abundance: -
d_gene: -
CDR3aa: CASLNSANYGYTF
CDR3nt: TGTGCCAGCCTGAACTCCGCTAACTATGGCTACACCTTC

j_gene: TRBJ1-1
v_gene: TRBV28
abundance: few
d_gene: TRBD1
CDR3aa: CASISPGQDFSEAFF
CDR3nt: TGTGCCAGCATCTCGCCGGGACAGGATTTCTCTGAAGCTTTCTTT

j_gene: TRBJ2-1
v_gene: TRBV7-9
abundance: -
d_gene: -
CDR3aa: CASRTNEQFF
CDR3nt: TGTGCTAGCAGAACCAATGAGCAGTTCTTC

j_gene: TRBJ1-5
v_gene: TRBV7-2
abundance: many
d_gene: -
CDR3aa: CASSPGPENQPQHF
CDR3nt: TGTGCCAGCAGCCCGGGACCAGAGAATCAGCCCCAGCATTTT

j_gene: TRBJ2-1
v_gene: TRBV19
abundance: -
d_gene: -
CDR3aa: CASSIIYTDVGANEQFF
CDR3nt: TGTGCCAGTAGTATAATTTACACCGACGTCGGTGCCAATGAGCAGTTCTTC

j_gene: TRBJ2-5
v_gene: TRBV5-6
abundance: few
d_gene: -
CDR3aa: CASSLGWGAETQYF
CDR3nt: TGTGCCAGCAGCTTGGGATGGGGGGCAGAGACCCAGTACTTC

j_gene: TRBJ2-1
v_gene: TRBV6-2/TRBV6-3
abundance: few
d_gene: -
CDR3aa: CASSYFGGNEQFF
CDR3nt: TGTGCCAGCAGTTACTTCGGAGGTAATGAGCAGTTCTTC

j_gene: TRBJ1-6
v_gene: TRBV28
abundance: -
d_gene: TRBD1
CDR3aa: CASARRGAYGSPLHF
CDR3nt: TGTGCCAGCGCGCGCAGGGGGGCCTATGGGTCACCCCTCCACTTT

j_gene: TRBJ2-1
v_gene: TRBV5-8
abundance: few
d_gene: -
CDR3aa: CASSLVTVSSYNEQFF
CDR3nt: TGTGCCAGCAGCTTGGTGACGGTCAGCTCCTACAATGAGCAGTTCTTC

j_gene: TRBJ2-2
v_gene: TRBV20-1
abundance: many
d_gene: -
CDR3aa: CSALRPVNTGELFF
CDR3nt: TGCAGTGCCTTAAGGCCCGTGAACACCGGGGAGCTGTTTTTT

j_gene: TRBJ2-3
v_gene: TRBV7-2
abundance: -
d_gene: -
CDR3aa: CASSFGRGASSTDTQYF
CDR3nt: TGTGCCAGCAGCTTTGGGCGGGGAGCCTCTAGCACAGATACGCAGTATTTT

j_gene: TRBJ1-6
v_gene: TRBV27
abundance: -
d_gene: -
CDR3aa: CASSSHFGTSNSPLHF
CDR3nt: TGTGCCAGCAGTTCGCATTTTGGGACGTCGAATTCACCCCTCCACTTT

j_gene: TRBJ1-2
v_gene: TRBV5-1
abundance: -
d_gene: TRBD1
CDR3aa: CASSFTGGSGYGYTF
CDR3nt: TGCGCCAGCAGCTTTACAGGGGGCAGTGGCTATGGCTACACCTTC

j_gene: TRBJ2-3
v_gene: TRBV24-1
abundance: -
d_gene: TRBD2
CDR3aa: CATSDYSGSADTQYF
CDR3nt: TGTGCCACCAGTGATTACAGCGGGAGTGCAGATACGCAGTATTTT

j_gene: TRBJ1-4
v_gene: TRBV18
abundance: few
d_gene: -
CDR3aa: CASSRRGDLKTTNEKLFF
CDR3nt: TGTGCCAGCTCACGGAGGGGTGACCTAAAAACAACTAATGAAAAACTGTTTTTT

j_gene: TRBJ2-3
v_gene: TRBV12-3/TRBV12-4
abundance: -
d_gene: -
CDR3aa: CASSLPRLDTQYF
CDR3nt: TGTGCCAGCAGTTTGCCCCGTTTAGATACGCAGTATTTT

j_gene: TRBJ1-3
v_gene: TRBV19
abundance: -
d_gene: -
CDR3aa: CASTNTNSGNTIYF
CDR3nt: TGTGCCAGTACGAACACCAACTCTGGAAACACCATATATTTT